The T cell receptor beta chain under discussion was sequenced for a study of blood T cell repertoires in COVID-19. The protocol was immunoSEQ multiplex PCR, while the TCRdb copy is restricted to in-frame clones and leaves out a portion. The data contain some 260,000 clones, nearly 90% of them singletons. Germline CDR1 and CDR2: MNHEY and SVGAGI. V was pared by 5 bases and J by 1 base, with 7 bases of the junction left unmatched. This CDR3 contains 15 residues. The chain couples TRBV6-5 to TRBJ2-5, with 7 positions matching TRBD2. The receptor comes from a human donor in a cohort sampled during active COVID-19. Sequencing was performed on peripheral blood. In DNA form, the CDR3 reads TGTGCCAGCAGTCTGCAAGCGGGGACCCAAGAGACCCAGTACTTC. This gives the protein CASSLQAGTQETQYF.